This T cell receptor beta chain was captured in a study of blood T cell repertoires in COVID-19. Study-wide background: PBMCs, B-cell-depleted T cells, or T cells provided the cDNA or gDNA that made up the material.

This clone was recorded once. Germline CDR1 SQVTM, CDR2 ANQGSEA. V was cut by 5 bases and J by 5 bases, with 9 bases left in between. The CDR3 is 11 amino acids. Assay used: immunoSEQ multiplex PCR; TCRdb lists only in-frame clones, some missing. The sample yields under 250,000 clones, approximately 90% seen once. The chain combines TRBV29-1 with TRBJ2-5; unclear D gene. The sequencing input was peripheral blood. This clonotype was sampled from a man between 50 and 59 years old with COVID-19, enrolled during active disease. The chain's CDR3 is CSVKEQETQYF. The CDR3 DNA reads as TGCAGCGTTAAGGAGCAGGAGACCCAGTACTTC.